Described below is a single T cell receptor beta chain sequence and its context. TCRdb recomputed calls from the 5' RACE reads with MiXCR, one row per CDR3 protein. The repertoire has about 720,000 distinct CDR3 sequences, around a sixth of them found once; the top ten carry around 13%. These data come from a study of identical twins. The CDR3 is made up of 15 amino acids. CDR1 is SNHLY, CDR2 FYNNEI, per germline. The trim removed 6 bases at V and 8 bases at J, leaving 6 bases unmatched. This same sample was also part of a study on T cells expressing NK-cell markers.

Material for sequencing was PBMCs. The chain uses TRBV2 and TRBJ2-1; 14 bases are shared with TRBD2. This receptor was obtained from a woman younger than 35 in good health. DNA of the CDR3: TGTGCCAGCAGCCTCTCGGGACTAGCGGGAGATGAGCAGTTCTTC. Its translation: CASSLSGLAGDEQFF.